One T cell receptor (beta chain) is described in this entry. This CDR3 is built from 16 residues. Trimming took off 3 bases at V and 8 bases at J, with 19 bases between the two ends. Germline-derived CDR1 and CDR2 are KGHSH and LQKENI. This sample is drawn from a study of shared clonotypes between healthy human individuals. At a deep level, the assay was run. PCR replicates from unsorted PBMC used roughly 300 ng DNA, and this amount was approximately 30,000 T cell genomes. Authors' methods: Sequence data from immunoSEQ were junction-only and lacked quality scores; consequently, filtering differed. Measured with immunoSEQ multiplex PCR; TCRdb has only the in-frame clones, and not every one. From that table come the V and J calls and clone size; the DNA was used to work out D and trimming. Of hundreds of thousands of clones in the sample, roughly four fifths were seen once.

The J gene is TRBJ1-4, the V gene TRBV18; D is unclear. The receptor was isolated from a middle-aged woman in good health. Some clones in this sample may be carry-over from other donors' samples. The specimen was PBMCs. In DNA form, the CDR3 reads TGTGCCAGCTCACCCTTTATACGGGGAGAGGACGAAAAACTGTTTTTT. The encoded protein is CASSPFIRGEDEKLFF.